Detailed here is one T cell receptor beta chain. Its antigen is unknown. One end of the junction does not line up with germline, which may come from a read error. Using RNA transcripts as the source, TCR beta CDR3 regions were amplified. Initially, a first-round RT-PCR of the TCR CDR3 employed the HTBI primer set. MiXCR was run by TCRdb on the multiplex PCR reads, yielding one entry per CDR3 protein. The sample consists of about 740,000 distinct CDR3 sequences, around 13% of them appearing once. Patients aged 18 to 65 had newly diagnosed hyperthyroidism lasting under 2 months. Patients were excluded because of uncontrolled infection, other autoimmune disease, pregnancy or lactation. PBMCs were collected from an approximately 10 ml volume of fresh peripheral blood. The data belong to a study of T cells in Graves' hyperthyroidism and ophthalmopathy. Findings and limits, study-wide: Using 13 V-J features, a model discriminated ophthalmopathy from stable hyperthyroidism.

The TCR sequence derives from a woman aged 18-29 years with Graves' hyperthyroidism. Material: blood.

CDR3 residues: CASREGGWADTQYF. The CDR3 DNA reads TGTGCCAGCAGGGAAGGAGGCTGGGCAGATACGCAGTATTTT. The chain carries TRBV2 and TRBJ2-3; possible D gene TRBD2, 5 bases. The CDR3 consists of 14 residues. From germline, CDR1 is SNHLY and CDR2 FYNNEI.